This entry lists 30 T cell receptor beta chains sequenced from one sample in a study of blood T cell repertoires in COVID-19. This table comes from immunoSEQ multiplex PCR, and its TCRdb copy is limited to in-frame clones, with some not included. The sample has 150,000 to 200,000 clones, about 88% seen once. The sequenced material came from peripheral blood. Receptors originate from a man aged 18 to 30 who had recovered from COVID-19.

This chain links TRBV27 with TRBJ2-5, with D tentatively TRBD2 (6 bases). CDR1 and CDR2 from the germline V gene are MNHEY and SMNVEV (reference sequence). The ends were cut back, 6 bases at V and 9 bases at J, with 20 bases in the middle. There are 14 residues in the CDR3. CDR3 sequence: CASRGLNSPGAQYF. CDR3 nucleotide sequence: TGTGCCAGCAGGGGACTGAATTCGCCCGGGGCCCAGTACTTC.

This clone appeared a single time. This rearrangement joins TRBV7-9 to TRBJ2-7; maybe TRBD1 (5 bases). The germline V gene encodes CDR1 SEHNR and CDR2 FQNEAQ (reference sequence). The length of the CDR3 is 12 residues. Trimming took off 6 bases at V and 6 bases at J, with 12 bases between the two ends. In nucleotides, the CDR3 is TGTGCCAGCAGTCCAGGGTGGCGCGAGCAGTACTTC. Its translation: CASSPGWREQYF.

The chain links TRBV6-5 to TRBJ1-1; D gene uncertain. The CDR3 covers 13 residues. CDR1 and CDR2 (germline): MNHEY, SVGAGI. Trimming cost V 6 bases and J 2 bases, with 10 bases left between them. CDR3 amino acids: CASRPTVNTEAFF. In DNA, the CDR3 is TGTGCCAGCAGACCTACAGTAAACACTGAAGCTTTCTTT.

The chain couples TRBV5-6 to TRBJ2-7; 10 bases map to TRBD1. CDR1 SGHDT and CDR2 YYEEEE come from the germline V gene. V lost 4 bases, J lost 3 bases, and 4 bases stayed unmatched. This CDR3 has 14 amino acids. CDR3 in amino acids: CASSPGQGNYEQYF. The CDR3 DNA reads TGTGCCAGCAGCCCGGGACAGGGGAACTACGAGCAGTACTTC.

This clone has a handful of counts. The chain recombines TRBV5-4 with TRBJ2-1, with TRBD2 identical over 9 bases. Trimming cost V 0 bases and J 4 bases; bases outside gene matches: 8. The V gene's germline CDR1 is SGHNT and CDR2 YYREEE (reference sequence). CDR3 length: 17 residues. The CDR3 DNA is TGTGCCAGCAGCTTGGCCCCGTCGCTAGCGGGGTACAATGAGCAGTTCTTC. Translated, it gives CASSLAPSLAGYNEQFF.

This chain connects TRBV13 to TRBJ2-7, with 7 bases fitting TRBD2. This CDR3 spans 15 amino acids. Germline V gene lookup returns CDR1 PRHDT and CDR2 FYEKMQ (reference sequence). The V segment lost 0 bases and the J segment 4 bases; nucleotides outside the gene matches: 6. CDR3 nucleotides: TGTGCCAGCAGCTTAGGGCTCGGGGAGGGATACGAGCAGTACTTC. Protein sequence: CASSLGLGEGYEQYF.

V is TRBV2 and J is TRBJ2-7, with D possibly matching TRBD1 (5 bases). The CDR3 has 14 amino acids. The V gene's germline CDR1 is SNHLY and CDR2 FYNNEI. The ends were cut back, 4 bases at V and 2 bases at J, with 12 bases in the middle. The CDR3 coding sequence is TGTGCCAGCAGTGGAAGGGGCCGCCCCTACGAGCAGTACTTC. Translating it yields CASSGRGRPYEQYF. Based on the CDR3 plus reference TRBV2 and TRBJ2-7, the full variable domain is EPEVTQTPSHQVTQMGQEVILRCVPISNHLYFYWYRQILGQKVEFLVSFYNNEISEKSEIFDDQFSVERPDGSNFTLKIRSTKLEDSAMYFCASSGRGRPYEQYFGPGTRLTVT.

CDR3 sequence (DNA): TGTGCCATTGGACTCGCTGTCTACGAGCAGTACTTC. It yields the protein CAIGLAVYEQYF. This chain connects TRBV10-3 to TRBJ2-7; a possible D gene is TRBD2 (5 bases). The germline CDR1 and CDR2 sequences are ENHRY and SYGVKD. The CDR3 consists of 12 residues. Between the trimmed V and J ends, which lost 9 bases and 3 bases, there was a span of 12 bases.

The chain recombines TRBV10-3 with TRBJ1-2; D is possibly TRBD1 (6 bases). The CDR3 has 14 amino acids. With 4 bases removed from V and 4 bases from J, the gap between germline ends came to 13 bases. The germline CDR1 and CDR2 sequences are ENHRY and SYGVKD. The CDR3 coding sequence is TGTGCCATCAGTGTACAGGGCCCGGGCTATGGCTACACCTTC. Its protein product is CAISVQGPGYGYTF.

This chain uses TRBV11-3 with TRBJ2-1, with TRBD2 matching 10 bases. The germline V gene has CDR1 SGHNT and CDR2 YENEEA. The CDR3 contains 15 residues. The V and J ends lost 5 bases and 4 bases, in that order; junction bases with no gene match: 5. The CDR3 DNA follows: TGTGCCAGCAGCCCCGGGACTAGCGCTTACAATGAGCAGTTCTTC. Its protein product is CASSPGTSAYNEQFF. Supplemented by reference TRBV11-3 and TRBJ2-1, the full variable domain reads EAGVVQSPRYKIIEKKQPVAFWCNPISGHNTLYWYLQNLGQGPELLIRYENEEAVDDSQLPKDRFSAERLKGVDSTLKIQPAELGDSAVYLCASSPGTSAYNEQFFGPGTRLTVL.

V and J are TRBV28 and TRBJ2-3; maybe TRBD2 (6 bases). V lost 6 bases to trimming and J lost 0 bases, with 16 bases between them. The germline V gene encodes CDR1 MDHEN and CDR2 SYDVKM. The CDR3 extends over 16 amino acids. CDR3 DNA sequence: TGTGCCAGCAGCCCCTGGGTAGGAGGGAGCACAGATACGCAGTATTTT. It is translated as CASSPWVGGSTDTQYF. Looking up the rest from reference TRBV28 and TRBJ2-3 gives the full variable domain: DVKVTQSSRYLVKRTGEKVFLECVQDMDHENMFWYRQDPGLGLRLIYFSYDVKMKEKGDIPEGYSVSREKKERFSLILESASTNQTSMYLCASSPWVGGSTDTQYFGPGTRLTVL.

The V call is TRBV9, the J call TRBJ2-5; D ambiguous. There are 15 residues in the CDR3. V lost 2 bases to trimming and J lost 1 base, with 12 bases between them. In germline, CDR1 is SGDLS, CDR2 YYNGEE. The DNA of the CDR3 is TGTGCCAGCAGCGTGGCTGGTTGGCCCCAAGAGACCCAGTACTTC. This translates into CASSVAGWPQETQYF.

This chain uses TRBV13 with TRBJ2-7, with 12 bases identical to TRBD2. This CDR3 is built from 18 residues. V lost 5 bases and J lost 3; bases outside the gene matches: 14. CDR1 and CDR2 (germline): PRHDT, FYEKMQ (reference sequence). The CDR3 region has the DNA TGTGCCAGCAGCCCCGATCCCATCGGACTAGCGGGGAGCTACGAGCAGTACTTC. It yields the protein CASSPDPIGLAGSYEQYF.

This clone has a single count. The chain's CDR3 is CGDTSQNQPQHF. The CDR3 DNA is TGTGGGGACACCAGTCAAAATCAGCCCCAGCATTTT. The chain couples TRBV10-3 to TRBJ1-5; the D gene is possibly TRBD1 (6 bases). CDR1 is ENHRY and CDR2 is SYGVKD in the germline V gene. This CDR3 has 12 amino acids.

The chain recombines TRBV30 with TRBJ1-1; 7 bases match TRBD1. Germline-derived CDR1 and CDR2 are GTSNPN and SVGIG (reference sequence). This CDR3 has 12 amino acids. With 3 bases clipped from V and 7 bases from J, the junction kept 5 bases outside the gene matches. The CDR3 protein is CAWRDRLLEAFF. The CDR3 region has the DNA TGTGCCTGGAGGGACAGGCTACTTGAAGCTTTCTTT.

The genes are TRBV4-3 and TRBJ2-2, with 7 bases matching TRBD2. The length of the CDR3 is 17 residues. The V gene end was trimmed by 0 bases and the J gene end by 1 base; junction bases not matched to a gene: 5. CDR1 and CDR2 (germline): LGHNA, YSLEER. The CDR3: CASSQEAVAGNTGELFF. CDR3 DNA: TGCGCCAGCAGCCAAGAAGCGGTAGCGGGGAACACCGGGGAGCTGTTTTTT.

The chain is built from TRBV19 and TRBJ2-7; perhaps TRBD1 as D (6 bases). The CDR3 is 16 amino acids. Deletions cut 3 bases from V and 4 bases from J, with 19 bases between. Germline assignment: CDR1 LNHDA and CDR2 SQIVND (reference sequence). The CDR3 reads CASSMGARALPYEQYF. CDR3 nucleotide sequence: TGTGCCAGTAGTATGGGGGCTCGGGCGCTACCTTACGAGCAGTACTTC.

The chain carries TRBV5-6 and TRBJ2-1, with 7 bases lining up with TRBD1. Germline CDR1 and CDR2: SGHDT and YYEEEE. V was pared by 0 bases and J by 10 bases, with 4 bases of the junction left unmatched. This CDR3 has 13 amino acids. The CDR3 sequence is CASSLAGGYEQFF. The CDR3 coding sequence is TGTGCCAGCAGCTTGGCAGGGGGATACGAGCAGTTCTTC.

The gene calls are TRBV10-3 and TRBJ2-7, with TRBD1 identical over 8 bases. The CDR3 is 12 residues long. From germline, CDR1 is ENHRY and CDR2 SYGVKD. The V segment lost 10 bases and the J segment 5 bases; nucleotides outside the gene matches: 7. CDR3 amino acids: CATGQGTHEQYF. As DNA, the CDR3 is TGTGCCACCGGACAGGGAACCCACGAGCAGTACTTC.

This chain uses TRBV29-1 with TRBJ1-5, with 9 bases that match TRBD1. Germline V gives CDR1 SQVTM, CDR2 ANQGSEA. Germline trimming cut 6 bases from V and 6 bases from J; bases unmatched to any gene: 12. This CDR3 spans 15 amino acids. CDR3 DNA sequence: TGCAGCGTCGCCGCCGGGGGGACAGGGCTTCAGCCCCAGCATTTT. Its protein product is CSVAAGGTGLQPQHF.

The J gene is TRBJ1-6, the V gene TRBV13; no firm D call. CDR3 length equals 15 residues. Trimming stripped 5 bases from V and 0 bases from J, with 8 bases between. Looked up from germline, CDR1 is PRHDT and CDR2 is FYEKMQ (reference sequence). The CDR3 sequence is CASSAESSYNSPLHF. CDR3 DNA: TGTGCCAGCAGCGCCGAGAGCTCCTATAATTCACCCCTCCACTTT. Together with reference TRBV13 and TRBJ1-6, the CDR3 gives the full variable domain: AAGVIQSPRHLIKEKRETATLKCYPIPRHDTVYWYQQGPGQDPQFLISFYEKMQSDKGSIPDRFSAQQFSDYHSELNMSSLELGDSALYFCASSAESSYNSPLHFGNGTRLTVT.

The genes are TRBV6-5 and TRBJ1-2; D is perhaps TRBD1 (5 bases). CDR3 length: 14 amino acids. Germline V gene sequence: CDR1 MNHEY, CDR2 SVGAGI. Trimming stripped 0 bases from V and 7 bases from J, with 12 bases between. CDR3 DNA: TGTGCCAGCAGTTACTCGAGGGACTTAGGTGGCTACACCTTC. As protein: CASSYSRDLGGYTF.

This clone has just one count. The chain couples TRBV29-1 to TRBJ2-6, with a weak D call TRBD2 (6 bases). V was clipped by 7 bases and J by 0 bases, with 22 bases between them. The CDR3 has 18 residues. Germline CDR1 and CDR2: SQVTM and ANQGSEA. CDR3 loop: CSESICGTQPSGANVLTF. As DNA, the CDR3 is TGCAGCGAGTCGATTTGCGGGACTCAACCCTCTGGGGCCAACGTCCTGACTTTC.

The genes are TRBV7-9 and TRBJ1-5; D may be TRBD1 (6 bases). In germline, CDR1 is SEHNR, CDR2 FQNEAQ (reference sequence). The germline V and J ends were trimmed by 3 bases and 7 bases, with 13 bases remaining between them. The CDR3 runs 14 residues. The CDR3 bases are TGTGCCAGCAGCTTGGACAGTAACAAACAGCCCCAGCATTTT. Its translation: CASSLDSNKQPQHF.

The chain links TRBV30 to TRBJ2-2; the D gene is possibly TRBD1 (6 bases). CDR1 and CDR2 from the germline V gene are GTSNPN and SVGIG (reference sequence). The CDR3 is 13 residues long. With 5 bases removed from V and 5 bases from J, the gap between germline ends came to 12 bases. The CDR3 nucleotides are TGTGCCTGGGGACAGATGAAAACCGGGGAGCTGTTTTTT. Encoded protein: CAWGQMKTGELFF.

This chain's CDR3 is CASSIMGQGGHEQYF. The CDR3 bases are TGTGCCAGTAGTATTATGGGACAGGGGGGCCACGAGCAGTACTTC. The rearrangement links TRBV19 to TRBJ2-7; 11 bases fit TRBD1. CDR1 and CDR2 (germline): LNHDA, SQIVND (reference sequence). Trimming removed 3 bases from V and 5 bases from J; junction bases left unmatched: 6. CDR3 length equals 15 residues.

V is TRBV29-1 and J is TRBJ2-1; tentatively, D is TRBD2 (7 bases). The CDR3 covers 12 residues. Germline V CDR1 and CDR2: SQVTM, ANQGSEA. The CDR3 DNA reads TGCAGTGGGGGGGCCGCCGGCAATGAGCAGTTCTTC. Residues: CSGGAAGNEQFF.

The CDR3 spells CATSEGHGTSGRGGTQYF. DNA of the CDR3: TGTGCCACCAGTGAAGGCCACGGGACTAGCGGGAGGGGGGGTACGCAGTATTTT. V is TRBV24-1 and J is TRBJ2-3, with 16 bases matching TRBD2. The CDR3 is 18 amino acids. Germline V CDR1 and CDR2: KGHDR, SFDVKD. V was clipped by 4 bases and J by 8 bases; unmatched bases: 11.

This clone was counted a few times. CDR3 sequence: CASSLSGTDYSNQPQHF. CDR3 DNA sequence: TGTGCCAGCAGTTTATCCGGGACAGATTATAGCAATCAGCCCCAGCATTTT. J is TRBJ1-5 and V is TRBV27; 7 bases align to TRBD1. Germline CDR1 reads MNHEY; CDR2 reads SMNVEV (reference sequence). The CDR3 is 17 residues long. The V segment lost 0 bases and the J segment 0 bases; nucleotides outside the gene matches: 5.

The genes are TRBV6-6 and TRBJ2-7, with 8 bases fitting TRBD1. The V and J ends lost 6 bases and 1 base, in that order; junction bases with no gene match: 2. The CDR3 spans 13 residues. Germline V gene lookup returns CDR1 MNHNY and CDR2 SVGAGI (reference sequence). The CDR3 is CASRWDRSYEQYF. CDR3 DNA sequence: TGTGCCAGCAGATGGGACAGGTCCTACGAGCAGTACTTC.